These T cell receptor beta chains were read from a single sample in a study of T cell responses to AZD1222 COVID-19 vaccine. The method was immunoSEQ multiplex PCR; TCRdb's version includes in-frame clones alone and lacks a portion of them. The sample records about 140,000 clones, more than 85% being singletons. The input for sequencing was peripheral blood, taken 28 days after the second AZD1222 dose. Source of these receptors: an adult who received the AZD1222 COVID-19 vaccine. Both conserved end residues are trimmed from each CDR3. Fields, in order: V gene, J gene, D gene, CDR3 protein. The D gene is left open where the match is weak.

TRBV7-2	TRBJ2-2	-	ASSFGTIGELF
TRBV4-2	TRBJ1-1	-	ASSQSASSGFNTEAF
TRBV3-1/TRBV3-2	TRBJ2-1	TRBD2	ASSQVYGGGSPYNEQF
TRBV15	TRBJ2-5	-	ATSRELAGETQY
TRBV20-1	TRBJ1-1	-	SARLEPIAF
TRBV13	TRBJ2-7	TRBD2	ASSNRTSGSSYEQY
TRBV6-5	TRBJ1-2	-	ASSRPNYGYT
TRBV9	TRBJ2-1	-	ASSVVSGPSDNEQF
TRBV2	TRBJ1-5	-	ASSEAQALSGTQPQH
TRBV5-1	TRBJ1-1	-	ASSPGPGESTEAF
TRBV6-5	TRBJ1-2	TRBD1	ASTAGTVYGYT
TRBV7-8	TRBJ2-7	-	ASSFRGPYEQY
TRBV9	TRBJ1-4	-	ASTAGTRSEKLF
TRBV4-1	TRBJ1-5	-	ASSSASNQPQH
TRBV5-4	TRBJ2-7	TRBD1	ASSITGADEQY
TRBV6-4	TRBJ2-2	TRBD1	ASSRTGEAGELF
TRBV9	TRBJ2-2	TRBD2	ASSVVAGGNTGELF
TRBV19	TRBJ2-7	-	ASSPRAVYEQY
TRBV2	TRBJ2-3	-	ASSHPGGADTQY
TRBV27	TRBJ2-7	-	ASSLRQDLYEQY
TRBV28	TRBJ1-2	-	ASSGVYDSRRITNYGYT
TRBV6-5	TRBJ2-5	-	ASSFRLVGPQY
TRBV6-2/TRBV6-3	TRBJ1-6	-	ASSPTQRSSPLH
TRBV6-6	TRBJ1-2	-	ASSYSGQEYGYT
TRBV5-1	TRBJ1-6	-	ASSLDVADSPLH
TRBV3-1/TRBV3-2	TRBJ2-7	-	ASSQGWDQAGHEQY
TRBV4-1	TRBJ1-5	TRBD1	ASSLLGGTGDGNQPQH
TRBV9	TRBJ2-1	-	ASSVTLGAEQF
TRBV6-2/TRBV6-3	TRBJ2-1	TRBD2	ASNPSGPYNEQF
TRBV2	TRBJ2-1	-	ALNRQVTYNEQF
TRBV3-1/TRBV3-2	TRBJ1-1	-	ASSQGQQNTEAF
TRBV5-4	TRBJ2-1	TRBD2	ASTLSGWSSYNEQF
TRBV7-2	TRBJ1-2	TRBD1	ASSLSGGRGPRGYT
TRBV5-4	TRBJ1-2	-	ASSFQGGIGGYT
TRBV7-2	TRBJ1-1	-	ASSLGGGGAYPGTEAF
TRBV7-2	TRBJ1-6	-	ASSLPNSPLH